Listed below are T cell receptor beta chains from one sample, sequenced in a study of cytomegalovirus exposure and HLA in healthy donors. Sequencing was performed with immunoSEQ multiplex PCR; in TCRdb, only in-frame clones are kept and a portion is missing. Here the sample spans 110,000 or so clones, 85% to 90% being singletons. Sequenced input: PBMCs. These receptors were collected from a woman between 18 and 29 years old in good health and CMV-seropositive. CDR3s include the opening cysteine and the closing phenylalanine or tryptophan. D genes are given only for firm matches. The size entry is marked missing in some rows and otherwise reads once, few, many or a size class.

TRBJ1-2 | few | TRBD1 | 16 | TRBV28 | CASSFLGQGANYGYTF | TGTGCCAGCAGTTTTTTGGGACAGGGGGCTAACTATGGCTACACCTTC
TRBJ2-1 | - | - | 16 | TRBV25-1 | CASSAVAEEPYNEQFF | TGTGCCAGCAGTGCCGTAGCTGAAGAGCCCTACAATGAGCAGTTCTTC
TRBJ2-7 | - | - | 13 | TRBV7-9 | CASSSEDYYEQYF | TGTGCCAGCAGCTCCGAGGACTACTACGAGCAGTACTTC
TRBJ2-3 | - | TRBD2 | 16 | TRBV18 | CASSIRSGGATDTQYF | TGTGCCAGCTCTATCCGTAGCGGGGGGGCCACAGATACGCAGTATTTT
TRBJ2-5 | - | TRBD2 | 15 | TRBV6-5 | CASRGLAGVGETQYF | TGTGCCAGCAGGGGACTAGCGGGAGTAGGAGAGACCCAGTACTTC
TRBJ2-3 | once | - | 12 | TRBV10-3 | CAISVRGDTQYF | TGTGCCATCAGTGTCCGGGGGGATACGCAGTATTTT
TRBJ1-5 | once | TRBD1 | 15 | TRBV6-1 | CASSGTGVGNQPQHF | TGTGCCAGCAGTGGGACAGGGGTAGGCAATCAGCCCCAGCATTTT
TRBJ1-2 | few | TRBD1 | 13 | TRBV4-2 | CASSQTGSDGYTF | TGTGCCAGCAGCCAGACAGGGAGCGATGGCTACACCTTC
TRBJ2-1 | - | TRBD1 | 16 | TRBV19 | CASRTRGQGVRNEQFF | TGTGCCAGTAGGACCCGGGGCCAGGGGGTAAGGAATGAGCAGTTCTTC
TRBJ1-1 | - | - | 13 | TRBV5-1 | CASNFGGNTEAFF | TGCGCCAGCAATTTCGGAGGCAACACTGAAGCTTTCTTT
TRBJ2-2 | - | - | 14 | TRBV2 | CASSGDKGSGELFF | TGTGCCAGCAGTGGGGACAAGGGCTCCGGGGAGCTGTTTTTT
TRBJ2-1 | few | - | 12 | TRBV27 | CASSKTGYEQFF | TGTGCCAGCAGTAAGACTGGGTATGAGCAGTTCTTC
TRBJ2-1 | - | - | 13 | TRBV19 | CASGGRGYNEQFF | TGTGCCAGTGGTGGCAGGGGCTACAATGAGCAGTTCTTC
TRBJ2-1 | - | - | 13 | TRBV7-2 | CASTHRVGGEQFF | TGTGCCAGCACCCATCGGGTCGGCGGTGAGCAGTTCTTC
TRBJ1-1 | - | - | 14 | TRBV11-3 | CASSRGFGRTEAFF | TGTGCCAGCAGCCGAGGGTTCGGACGCACTGAAGCTTTCTTT
TRBJ1-2 | - | - | 14 | TRBV12-2 | CASRPRGWGGGYTF | TGTGCAAGTCGCCCGCGAGGTTGGGGGGGAGGCTACACCTTC
TRBJ2-7 | once | - | 14 | TRBV5-5 | CASSLGSGDNEQYF | TGTGCCAGCAGCTTGGGGTCAGGGGACAACGAGCAGTACTTC
TRBJ2-7 | - | TRBD2 | 15 | TRBV7-9 | CASSGLAGRKLEQYF | TGTGCCAGCAGCGGACTAGCGGGGAGAAAGTTAGAGCAGTACTTC
TRBJ2-1 | - | TRBD2 | 13 | TRBV25-1 | CASSPGLAGEQFF | TGTGCCAGCAGCCCGGGACTAGCGGGTGAGCAGTTCTTC
TRBJ2-1 | once | TRBD2 | 15 | TRBV6-1 | CASSEGLAGDNEQFF | TGTGCCAGCAGTGAGGGACTAGCGGGGGACAATGAGCAGTTCTTC
TRBJ2-2 | - | TRBD2 | 14 | TRBV7-8 | CASSAGLVTGELFF | TGTGCCAGCAGCGCAGGACTAGTAACCGGGGAGCTGTTTTTT
TRBJ1-2 | - | - | 15 | TRBV7-2 | CASSLIAQGFHGYTF | TGTGCCAGCAGCTTAATTGCACAGGGTTTTCATGGCTACACCTTC
TRBJ2-6 | - | TRBD1 | 17 | TRBV5-6 | CASSLPQGARGANVLTF | TGTGCCAGCAGCTTGCCTCAGGGGGCGCGTGGGGCCAACGTCCTGACTTTC
TRBJ1-3 | - | - | 16 | TRBV5-1 | CASSPADGSSGNTIYF | TGCGCCAGCAGCCCCGCTGACGGGAGCTCTGGAAACACCATATATTTT
TRBJ1-5 | - | - | 14 | TRBV28 | CASRRAYSNQPQHF | TGTGCCAGCAGGCGAGCTTATAGCAATCAGCCCCAGCATTTT
TRBJ2-1 | - | TRBD2 | 17 | TRBV12-5 | CASGLVRGLAASNEQFF | TGTGCTAGTGGTTTGGTACGCGGACTAGCGGCATCCAATGAGCAGTTCTTC
TRBJ1-5 | - | - | 16 | TRBV28 | CASSFVGRLGNQPQHF | TGTGCCAGCAGTTTTGTGGGGCGCTTGGGCAATCAGCCCCAGCATTTT
TRBJ2-2 | - | - | 14 | TRBV5-1 | CASSLRGNTGELFF | TGCGCCAGCAGCTTAAGAGGAAACACCGGGGAGCTGTTTTTT
TRBJ1-6 | - | - | 14 | TRBV27 | CASSSGTTNSPLHF | TGTGCCAGCAGTTCCGGGACAACTAATTCACCCCTCCACTTT
TRBJ2-1 | - | TRBD2 | 14 | TRBV11-3 | CASSSRTSGNEQFF | TGTGCCAGCAGCTCCCGGACTAGCGGGAATGAGCAGTTCTTC
TRBJ2-1 | - | TRBD1 | 15 | TRBV25-1 | CASSTPGQGKSRQFF | TGTGCCAGCAGTACCCCGGGACAGGGCAAGTCCCGACAGTTCTTC
TRBJ1-2 | - | TRBD1 | 15 | TRBV5-6 | CASSRTGAVDYGYTF | TGTGCCAGCAGCAGGACAGGGGCAGTGGACTATGGCTACACCTTC
TRBJ2-7 | - | TRBD1 | 13 | TRBV6-4 | CATRDSGTYEQYF | TGTGCCACCAGGGACAGTGGCACCTACGAGCAGTACTTC
TRBJ1-1 | few | - | 16 | TRBV18 | CASSPPSIQGSAEAFF | TGTGCCAGCTCACCACCCTCGATACAGGGATCTGCTGAAGCTTTCTTT
TRBJ2-2 | - | - | 12 | TRBV30 | CALDGGGGELFF | TGTGCCCTCGATGGGGGAGGCGGGGAGCTGTTTTTT
TRBJ2-3 | once | - | 12 | TRBV11-2 | CASSLPADTQYF | TGTGCCAGCAGCCTCCCCGCAGATACGCAGTATTTT
TRBJ2-5 | - | TRBD2 | 14 | TRBV28 | CASSTGGEQETQYF | TGTGCCAGCAGCACGGGGGGGGAACAAGAGACCCAGTACTTC
TRBJ2-3 | once | - | 15 | TRBV15 | CATSRADRFTDTQYF | TGTGCCACCAGCAGAGCGGACAGATTCACAGATACGCAGTATTTT
TRBJ2-7 | - | TRBD2 | 19 | TRBV11-3 | CASSLYLDASGGSSYEQYF | TGTGCCAGCAGCCTCTACCTAGACGCTAGCGGGGGGTCCTCCTACGAGCAGTACTTC
TRBJ1-2 | - | - | 13 | TRBV2 | CASRAGQGGGYTF | TGTGCCAGCAGGGCCGGGCAGGGAGGGGGCTACACCTTC
TRBJ1-5 | - | TRBD1 | 17 | TRBV5-6 | CASSPPRGQSVGQPQHF | TGTGCCAGCAGCCCGCCGAGGGGGCAGTCGGTCGGACAGCCCCAGCATTTT
TRBJ2-1 | - | - | 14 | TRBV28 | CASSRDSARNEQFF | TGTGCCAGCAGTCGGGACTCCGCCAGGAATGAGCAGTTCTTC
TRBJ2-3 | - | TRBD2 | 17 | TRBV4-1 | CASSLAETSGGTDTQYF | TGCGCCAGCAGCCTCGCCGAGACTAGCGGGGGGACAGATACGCAGTATTTT
TRBJ2-4 | once | - | 16 | TRBV4-1 | CASSQDRPGMRDIQYF | TGCGCCAGCAGCCAAGATAGGCCTGGGATGAGGGACATTCAGTACTTC
TRBJ1-6 | - | - | 15 | TRBV6-5 | CASSSAGYVVSPLHF | TGTGCCAGCAGTTCGGCGGGGTATGTTGTTTCACCCCTCCACTTT
TRBJ2-7 | - | - | 14 | TRBV9 | CASSVGGQPYEQYF | TGTGCCAGCAGCGTAGGAGGGCAGCCCTACGAGCAGTACTTC
TRBJ1-5 | once | - | 15 | TRBV6-7 | CASSHMGHLDQPQHF | TGTGCCAGCAGTCACATGGGACACCTAGACCAGCCCCAGCATTTT
TRBJ2-1 | - | TRBD2 | 14 | TRBV7-8 | CASSLAGGGPEQFF | TGTGCCAGCAGCTTAGCCGGGGGGGGGCCTGAGCAGTTCTTC
TRBJ2-1 | - | TRBD2 | 16 | TRBV27 | CASSLQLAGGNNEQFF | TGTGCCAGCAGTCTTCAATTAGCGGGGGGAAACAATGAGCAGTTCTTC
TRBJ1-1 | - | TRBD1 | 13 | TRBV30 | CAWSVLDRGIAFF | TGTGCCTGGAGTGTACTTGACAGGGGAATAGCTTTCTTT